The 4 T cell receptor beta chains presented below share a single source sample, sequenced in a study of blood T cell repertoires in COVID-19. Generated by immunoSEQ multiplex PCR, the TCRdb table keeps only in-frame clones and is missing some. This repertoire shows some 250,000 clones, roughly 84% found once; its top ten account for approximately 4%. Sequenced: peripheral blood. The source of these receptors is a man aged 45 to 65 with active or convalescent COVID-19.

The rearrangement uses TRBV21-1 and TRBJ1-3; the table's D call, TRBD1, has no DNA check behind it. TRBV21-1 counts as a pseudogene. The CDR3 contains 16 residues. CDR3 sequence: CASNKRDRVPGNTIYF. The CDR3 nucleotides are TGTGCCAGCAACAAAAGGGACAGGGTCCCTGGAAACACCATATATTTT.

This clone was found once. The rearrangement links TRBV28 to TRBJ1-1; 9 bases fit TRBD1. Trimming at V came to 6 bases and at J to 4 bases, leaving 6 bases not matched to a gene. Germline CDR1 MDHEN, CDR2 SYDVKM. The CDR3 runs 14 residues. CDR3 sequence: CASRGQGVITEAFF. Written as DNA, the CDR3 is TGTGCCAGCAGGGGACAGGGTGTAATCACTGAAGCTTTCTTT. The full variable domain, rest sourced from reference TRBV28 and TRBJ1-1, is DVKVTQSSRYLVKRTGEKVFLECVQDMDHENMFWYRQDPGLGLRLIYFSYDVKMKEKGDIPEGYSVSREKKERFSLILESASTNQTSMYLCASRGQGVITEAFFGQGTRLTVV.

In this sample, this clone turned up a few times. This chain links TRBV29-1 with TRBJ2-3, with 8 bases that match TRBD2. With V trimmed by 7 bases and J by 6 bases, 12 bases remained unmatched. CDR3 size: 14 residues. Germline V gene lookup returns CDR1 SQVTM and CDR2 ANQGSEA. CDR3 sequence reads: CSGKTGTSYDTQYF. The CDR3 DNA follows: TGCAGCGGTAAGACCGGGACTAGTTACGATACGCAGTATTTT.

V is TRBV10-3 and J is TRBJ1-6, with TRBD1 matching over 7 bases. CDR1 is ENHRY and CDR2 is SYGVKD in the germline V gene. The CDR3 covers 14 residues. With V trimmed by 10 bases and J by 7 bases, 10 bases remained unmatched. The CDR3 DNA reads TGTGCCACCCGAGCCGGGACAGAGAATTCACCCCTCCACTTT. Translating gives CATRAGTENSPLHF.